Shown below are 26 T cell receptor beta chains from a single sample sequenced in a study of molecular identifiers for immune sequencing clone quantification. TCRdb redid the calling of the PCR reads with MiXCR, one entry per CDR3 protein. The table shows 300,000 to 350,000 distinct CDR3 sequences, with about 20% occurring only once. The sample taken for sequencing was naive CD8+ T cells from blood, with Jurkat cell RNA spiked in. Indicated subset: FACS-sorted CD8+CD4-CCR7+CD45RA+ naive T cells. All receptors derive from a human donor in good health. Some libraries in this study had Jurkat cell RNA spiked in.

Points on this clonotype: With a much larger clone just one base away, this may be a read error. The chain employs TRBV6-5 and TRBJ2-6; 7 bases map to TRBD2. There are 17 residues in the CDR3. Germline lookup yields CDR1 MNHEY and CDR2 SVGAGI. The CDR3 loop reads CASSPGTIPSGVNVLTF. The DNA of the CDR3 is TGTGCCAGCAGTCCCGGGACTATTCCCTCTGGGGTCAACGTCCTGACTTTC.

This clonotype showed up many times. This chain joins TRBV7-9 and TRBJ2-1; TRBD2 aligns across 10 bases. There are 16 residues in the CDR3. Germline V gives CDR1 SEHNR, CDR2 FQNEAQ (reference sequence). V was pared by 1 base and J by 4 bases, with 4 bases of the junction left unmatched. The CDR3 here is CASSLGLAGAYNEQFF. The CDR3 coding sequence is TGTGCCAGCAGCTTAGGGCTAGCGGGAGCTTACAATGAGCAGTTCTTC.

The V call is TRBV12-3 or TRBV12-4, the J call TRBJ2-3; no clear D gene. Trimming shortened V by 3 bases and J by 4 bases, and 8 bases separated the two germline ends. The CDR3 sequence is 13 residues long. CDR3 DNA sequence: TGTGCCAGCAGTTTGGCTCGCGCAGATACGCAGTATTTT. Encoded protein: CASSLARADTQYF.

This clonotype was found a few times. At one end, the junction sequence differs from germline, possibly due to a read error. CDR3 sequence: CASSSQSEEQSF. In nucleotides, the CDR3 is TGTGCCAGCAGCTCACAATCAGAGGAGCAGTCCTTC. J is TRBJ2-1 and V is TRBV7-9; no definite D call. The CDR3 extends over 12 amino acids. The germline V gene has CDR1 SEHNR and CDR2 FQNEAQ (reference sequence).

This clonotype appeared many times. This chain connects TRBV5-6 to TRBJ2-7; D gene unclear. CDR1 and CDR2 (germline): SGHDT, YYEEEE. Trimming took off 3 bases at V and 7 bases at J, with 11 bases between the two ends. The CDR3 spans 12 residues. Here the CDR3 reads CASSSGYLEQYF. The CDR3 DNA reads TGTGCCAGCAGCTCCGGATACTTGGAGCAGTACTTC.

This clonotype turned up a few times. The rearrangement links TRBV5-1 to TRBJ2-3; 10 nucleotides line up with TRBD2. Germline loops: CDR1 SGHRS, CDR2 YFSETQ. CDR3 size: 18 residues. Unmatched junction bases numbered 25, after V lost 7 bases and J lost 11 bases. The CDR3 DNA reads TGCGCCAGCGGACTAGCGGCCAAACGGTCTCGGCGAAAAGCGGGGCAGTATTTT. It is translated as CASGLAAKRSRRKAGQYF. Based on the CDR3 plus reference TRBV5-1 and TRBJ2-3, the full variable domain is KAGVTQTPRYLIKTRGQQVTLSCSPISGHRSVSWYQQTPGQGLQFLFEYFSETQRNKGNFPGRFSGRQFSNSRSEMNVSTLELGDSALYLCASGLAAKRSRRKAGQYFGPGTRLTVL.

This clonotype was detected ten times or more. V gene TRBV19 combines with J gene TRBJ1-1, with TRBD1 matching 12 bases. Germline CDR1 reads LNHDA; CDR2 reads SQIVND (reference sequence). The CDR3 runs to 17 residues. J lost 5 bases, V lost 4 bases, and 11 bases had no gene match. The CDR3 region has the DNA TGTGCCAGTAGTACCACCAGGGGACAGGGGGCCGGTACTGAAGCTTTCTTT. Protein sequence: CASSTTRGQGAGTEAFF.

Note on this clonotype: A much larger clonotype is one base distant, so this may be a read error. The V gene is TRBV28, the J gene TRBJ1-5; D gene ambiguous. The V and J ends lost 5 bases and 0 bases respectively, with 11 bases between them. From germline, CDR1 is MDHEN and CDR2 SYDVKM. The length of the CDR3 is 15 residues. CDR3 sequence reads: CASSKGVYSNQPQHF. The CDR3 DNA sequence: TGTGCCAGCAGTAAAGGCGTGTATAGCAATCAGCCCCAGCATTTT.

This clonotype was recorded many times. The V call is TRBV12-3 or TRBV12-4, the J call TRBJ2-2, with D uncertain. CDR3 length: 15 residues. Trimming left V 3 bases short and J 1 base short, with 9 bases between. The CDR3 sequence: CASSFPLKNTGELFF. DNA for the CDR3: TGTGCCAGCAGTTTCCCCCTAAAGAACACCGGGGAGCTGTTTTTT.

This chain uses TRBV19 with TRBJ2-2; 13 bases match TRBD2. The CDR3 sequence is 16 residues long. The germline gives CDR1 LNHDA, CDR2 SQIVND (reference sequence). J was trimmed by 0 bases and V by 7 bases; bases with no gene match: 2. CDR3 sequence: CASNGLAGANTGELFF. CDR3 DNA: TGTGCCAGTAATGGACTAGCGGGGGCGAACACCGGGGAGCTGTTTTTT.

This clonotype was recorded at least ten times. The chain couples TRBV4-3 to TRBJ2-3; the D gene could be TRBD1 or TRBD2 (5 bases each). Germline assignment: CDR1 LGHNA and CDR2 YSLEER. V dropped 0 bases and J dropped 1 base, with 11 bases sitting between them. The CDR3 loop spans 16 amino acids. The CDR3 DNA sequence: TGCGCCAGCAGCCAAGATGGTCCGGGACGCACAGATACGCAGTATTTT. This codes for CASSQDGPGRTDTQYF.

This clonotype was seen many times. This chain connects TRBV12-3 or TRBV12-4 to TRBJ2-1; D is perhaps TRBD1 (6 bases). The CDR3 runs 16 residues. Trimming took off 6 bases at V and 6 bases at J, with 21 bases between the two ends. For the CDR3, the DNA is TGTGCCAGCAGCACAACCGGGACATTTTTGTTCAATGAGCAGTTCTTC. This translates into CASSTTGTFLFNEQFF.

This clonotype was seen at least ten times. This chain joins TRBV7-8 and TRBJ1-5; no firm D call. This CDR3 is built from 15 residues. Looked up from germline, CDR1 is SGHVS and CDR2 is FQNEAQ. The V gene lost 5 bases and the J gene lost 2 bases, with 13 bases spanning the gap. The CDR3 reads CASSQHPGGNQPQHF. The CDR3 DNA is TGTGCCAGCAGCCAGCACCCTGGGGGCAATCAGCCCCAGCATTTT.

There are many counts of this clonotype. The rearrangement uses TRBV12-3 or TRBV12-4 and TRBJ1-5; D unresolved. The ends were cut back, 2 bases at V and 8 bases at J, with 7 bases in the middle. The CDR3 covers 12 residues. CDR3 coding DNA: TGTGCCAGCAGTTTATTGGGCGAGCCCCAGCATTTT. Its protein is CASSLLGEPQHF.

Worth noting for this clonotype: A much larger clone differs by one base, so this may be a read error. The chain links TRBV7-9 to TRBJ2-7; 8 bases fit TRBD1. Germline assignment: CDR1 SEHNR and CDR2 FQNEAQ (reference sequence). The CDR3 contains 15 residues. In DNA, the CDR3 is TGTGCCAGCAGTCGAACTTTCGACAGGGGCTACGAGCAGTGCTTC. Translated: CASSRTFDRGYEQCF.

The CDR3: CASSQGNLPSYEQYF. In DNA, the CDR3 is TGCGCCAGCAGCCAAGGGAACCTACCTTCCTACGAGCAGTACTTC. The chain combines TRBV4-1 with TRBJ2-7; no clear D. The germline V gene has CDR1 MGHRA and CDR2 YSYEKL. With 1 base removed from V and 1 base from J, the gap between germline ends came to 11 bases. The CDR3 is made up of 15 amino acids.

This clonotype was seen more than once but under ten times. This chain connects TRBV14 to TRBJ2-7; 7 bases align to TRBD1. The length of the CDR3 is 15 residues. V lost 0 bases and J lost 3; bases outside the gene matches: 5. Germline CDR1 and CDR2: SGHDN and FVKESK. CDR3 DNA sequence: TGTGCCAGCAGCCAAGACTTGGGGACAGTCTACGAGCAGTACTTC. Its protein is CASSQDLGTVYEQYF.

A few counts support this clonotype. The V and J genes are TRBV19 and TRBJ1-1; 9 bases fit TRBD1. Trimming cost V 10 bases and J 0 bases; bases outside gene matches: 9. Germline CDR1 reads LNHDA; CDR2 reads SQIVND (reference sequence). This CDR3 contains 15 residues. CDR3 coding DNA: TGTGCCACCGGTGAGGGACAGGGCATGAACACTGAAGCTTTCTTT. Encoded protein: CATGEGQGMNTEAFF.

V is TRBV2 and J is TRBJ1-1, with D unclear. The V end lost 2 bases, the J end lost 7 bases, and 20 bases lay between the germline ends. The CDR3 is 16 residues long. Germline values: CDR1 SNHLY, CDR2 FYNNEI. The CDR3 reads CASSESVQALQFEAFF. The CDR3 nucleotides are TGTGCCAGCAGTGAAAGCGTGCAGGCCCTACAATTTGAAGCTTTCTTT.

This clonotype came up many times. The chain employs TRBV7-9 and TRBJ2-2; a weak D match, TRBD2 (5 bases). Trimming removed 6 bases from V and 0 bases from J, with 11 bases in between. The CDR3 is 15 residues long. The V gene's germline CDR1 is SEHNR and CDR2 FQNEAQ (reference sequence). The CDR3 is CASRRGLTNTGELFF. CDR3 bases: TGTGCCAGCAGACGAGGACTGACGAACACCGGGGAGCTGTTTTTT.

At least ten counts were recorded for this clonotype. V gene TRBV5-6 combines with J gene TRBJ2-6, with D possibly TRBD1 on 6 matching bases. This CDR3 is 16 amino acids long. The germline V gene encodes CDR1 SGHDT and CDR2 YYEEEE. Trimming removed 2 bases from V and 2 bases from J, with 11 bases in between. The DNA for the CDR3 is TGTGCCAGCAGCTTCTTCGCAGGGGCTGGGGCCAACGTCCTGACTTTC. Its translation: CASSFFAGAGANVLTF.

This sequence joins TRBV30 and TRBJ2-1; D not resolved. This CDR3 has 12 amino acids. Germline CDR1 GTSNPN, CDR2 SVGIG (reference sequence). The V gene lost 2 bases and the J gene lost 6 bases, with 8 bases spanning the gap. DNA for the CDR3: TGTGCCTGGAGTAATCGGCGCAATGAGCAGTTCTTC. Translating gives CAWSNRRNEQFF.

The table lists this clonotype with a few counts. The J gene is TRBJ2-3, the V gene TRBV27; D is unclear. V was cut by 3 bases and J by 2 bases, with 12 bases left in between. The CDR3 spans 15 residues. The germline V gene has CDR1 MNHEY and CDR2 SMNVEV (reference sequence). As DNA, the CDR3 is TGTGCCAGCAGTTTCTCCGGGCCCCCCACAGATACGCAGTATTTT. Its translation is CASSFSGPPTDTQYF.

This clonotype was counted ten times or more. The chain carries TRBV12-3 or TRBV12-4 and TRBJ2-3; TRBD1 agrees at 7 bases. Losses at the gene ends were 6 bases for V and 4 bases for J; bases not matched to a gene: 19. The CDR3 has 18 residues. CDR3 in amino acids: CASSPIRDSTVGPDTQYF. In DNA form, the CDR3 reads TGTGCCAGCAGCCCAATCAGGGACAGTACCGTAGGGCCAGATACGCAGTATTTT.

The chain links TRBV20-1 to TRBJ2-7; tentatively, D is TRBD1 (6 bases). Germline assignment: CDR1 DFQATT and CDR2 SNEGSKA (reference sequence). V lost 3 bases to trimming and J lost 2 bases, with 11 bases between them. The CDR3 runs to 13 residues. CDR3 nucleotides: TGCAGTGCTAGGGACAGACTGACCTACGAGCAGTACTTC. Translation gives CSARDRLTYEQYF.

This clonotype was found many times. This chain joins TRBV30 and TRBJ1-5; D uncertain. Germline CDR1 and CDR2: GTSNPN and SVGIG (reference sequence). The ends were cut back, 6 bases at V and 5 bases at J, with 5 bases in the middle. This CDR3 has 10 amino acids. The CDR3 spells CACGDQPQHF. The CDR3 nucleotides read TGTGCCTGTGGAGATCAGCCCCAGCATTTT.